The following is a T cell receptor (beta chain) sequence with its context. J gave up 4 bases and V 2 bases, and 3 bases lay outside the gene matches. This CDR3 has 15 amino acids. Germline-derived CDR1 and CDR2 are MNHNS and SASEGT. The sorted-subset replicate PCRs were given around 190 ng DNA, which is 31,000 or so T cell genomes. Assay used: immunoSEQ multiplex PCR; TCRdb lists only in-frame clones, some missing. In the table there are hundreds of thousands of clones, approximately 96% of which are singletons. The sample comes from a study of shared clonotypes between healthy human individuals. The naive CD8 subset, CD45RO-negative cells positively selected for CCR7, excluded terminally differentiated effector memory CD45RA+ cells. Donors, healthy HIV-negative adults, lacked recent acute infections or vaccinations. Nashville, Tennessee was home to all donors, who were Caucasian adults.

Sequenced: naive CD8+ T cells sorted from blood. The chain recombines TRBV6-1 with TRBJ2-5; 11 bases line up with TRBD2. The clonotype originates from a woman younger than 45 in good health. This chain's CDR3 is CASSETSGSSETQYF. CDR3 DNA sequence: TGTGCCAGCAGTGAAACTAGCGGGAGTTCAGAGACCCAGTACTTC.